This record looks at one T cell receptor (beta chain) sequence and its context. The antigen is not known. The PCR was carried out with 60 Vbeta primers and 13 Jbeta primers. Profiled with immunoSEQ multiplex PCR; TCRdb holds only in-frame clones, not every one. This table holds approximately 85,000 clones, 80% found once. The sample originates from a study of cytomegalovirus exposure and HLA in healthy donors. Germline-derived CDR1 and CDR2 are MNHEY and SVGAGI. The CDR3 runs 15 residues. Trimming cost V 6 bases and J 6 bases, with 21 bases left between them. Study-level results: The only immune exposure information that was available was CMV serostatus.

The chain recombines TRBV6-5 with TRBJ2-7, with TRBD2 as a possible D gene (6 bases). This receptor was obtained from a man aged 30 to 45 in good health and CMV-seronegative. The specimen was PBMCs. The chain's CDR3 is CASSRLGALRGEQYF. CDR3 coding DNA: TGTGCCAGCAGCCGACTAGGGGCGCTCCGGGGCGAGCAGTACTTC.